The entry below gives a single TCR beta chain sequence along with its context. Clinical history reported by participants formed the basis on which cohorts were assigned. Donors in Cohort 3 who had recovered were those with two negative PCRs, healthcare professional clearance, or resolution of their symptoms. These data come from a study of blood T cell repertoires in COVID-19. Study-wide context: In each case, the material was cDNA or gDNA derived from T cells, B-cell-depleted T cells, or PBMCs.

Sequencing was performed with immunoSEQ multiplex PCR; in TCRdb, only in-frame clones are kept and a portion is missing. The sample contains around 300,000 clones, 80% to 90% of which appear only once. The CDR3 sequence is 17 residues long. The germline gives CDR1 ENHRY, CDR2 SYGVKD. Unmatched junction bases numbered 7, after V lost 0 bases and J lost 0 bases. The chain has TRBV10-3 and TRBJ1-2, with 7 bases identical to TRBD1. The receptor comes from a man aged 25 to 40 who had recovered from COVID-19. Sequenced: PBMCs or T cells enriched from blood (not recorded which). The CDR3 DNA is TGTGCCATCAGTGAGTCATGGACAGGTGCGGCTAACTATGGCTACACCTTC. It yields the protein CAISESWTGAANYGYTF.